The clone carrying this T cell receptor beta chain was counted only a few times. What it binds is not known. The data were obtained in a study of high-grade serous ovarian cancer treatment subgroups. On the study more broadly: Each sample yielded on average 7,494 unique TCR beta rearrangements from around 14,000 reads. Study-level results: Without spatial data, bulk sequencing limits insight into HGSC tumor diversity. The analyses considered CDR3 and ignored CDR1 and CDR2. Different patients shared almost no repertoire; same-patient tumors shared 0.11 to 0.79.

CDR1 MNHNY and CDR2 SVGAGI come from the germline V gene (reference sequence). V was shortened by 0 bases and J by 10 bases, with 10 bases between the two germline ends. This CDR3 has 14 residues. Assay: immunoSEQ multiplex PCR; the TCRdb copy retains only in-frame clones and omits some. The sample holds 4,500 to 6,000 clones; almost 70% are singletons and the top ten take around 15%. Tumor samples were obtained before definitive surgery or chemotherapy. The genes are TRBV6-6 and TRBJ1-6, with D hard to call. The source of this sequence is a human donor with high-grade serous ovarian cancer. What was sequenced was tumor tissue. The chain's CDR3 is CASSYSRVGSPLHF. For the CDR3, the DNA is TGTGCCAGCAGTTACTCGAGGGTGGGATCACCCCTCCACTTT.